Listed below are T cell receptor beta chains from one sample, sequenced in a study of Ad26.COV2.S vaccination and SARS-CoV-2 variants. Using immunoSEQ multiplex PCR, the repertoire was profiled, and TCRdb retains in-frame clones only, with some absent. Among around 450,000 clones listed, roughly nine tenths were seen once. The source material was peripheral blood, sampled in a trial of Ad26.COV2.S vaccine versus placebo. The receptors come from a person between 18 and 60 years old who received the Ad26.COV2.S COVID-19 vaccine or a placebo. The CDR3 runs from the conserved cysteine through the conserved F or W. The order of the fields is V gene, CDR3 length, clone size, D gene, J gene, CDR3 DNA, CDR3 protein. The D gene is left open where the match is weak. A clone size is listed for some rows: how often the clone was seen (once, few, many), or a class if it is expanded.

>TRBV6-6|12|.|.|TRBJ2-5
TGTGCCAGCAGTTACCGCCAAGAGACCCAGTACTTC
CASSYRQETQYF
>TRBV18|14|once|.|TRBJ1-1
TGTGCCAGCTCACCAGCAGGGAAAAACACTGAAGCTTTCTTT
CASSPAGKNTEAFF
>TRBV3-1/TRBV3-2|19|.|.|TRBJ2-6
TGTGCCAGCAGCCGAGTTCCGCTTTTAACAGGGACTGGGGCCAACGTCCTGACTTTC
CASSRVPLLTGTGANVLTF
>TRBV7-9|15|once|.|TRBJ1-6
TGTGCCAGCAGCTTAGACCACCCCTTACGTTCACCCCTCCACTTT
CASSLDHPLRSPLHF
>TRBV3-1/TRBV3-2|16|.|.|TRBJ1-4
TGTGCCAGCAGCCTCACCCCTCTTGGAGGCGATGAAAAACTGTTTTTT
CASSLTPLGGDEKLFF
>TRBV6-2/TRBV6-3|17|.|.|TRBJ1-4
TGTGCCAGCAGTTCCGACCGGGTTGGGCATGCTAATGAAAAACTGTTTTTT
CASSSDRVGHANEKLFF
>TRBV6-2/TRBV6-3|14|.|TRBD1|TRBJ2-7
TGTGCCAGCAGTTATCCCAGGGGGTCCTACGAGCAGTACTTC
CASSYPRGSYEQYF
>TRBV29-1|16|.|TRBD2|TRBJ2-1
TGCAGCGTTGAAGATCGCCTAGCGGGAGTTCTCAATGAGCAGTTCTTC
CSVEDRLAGVLNEQFF
>TRBV6-4|15|.|.|TRBJ1-2
TGTGCCAGCAGTGAACAGATTTGGGCCAACTATGGCTACACCTTC
CASSEQIWANYGYTF
>TRBV10-3|15|.|.|TRBJ1-6
TGTGCCATCAGGAAAGGACAGCAGTATAATTCACCCCTCCACTTT
CAIRKGQQYNSPLHF
>TRBV7-2|15|once|TRBD2|TRBJ2-1
TGTGCCAGCAGCTTAGGACTAGCGTCCCAGGGTGAGCAGTTCTTC
CASSLGLASQGEQFF
>TRBV5-1|14|.|.|TRBJ2-5
TGCGCCAGCAGCTTTTTAGAGTTAGGGGAGACCCAGTACTTC
CASSFLELGETQYF
>TRBV19|14|.|TRBD1|TRBJ2-7
TGTGCCAGTAGCCCCGGGACAGGCGACTACGAGCAGTACTTC
CASSPGTGDYEQYF
>TRBV7-9|17|.|TRBD1|TRBJ1-2
TGTGCCAGCAGCCAGACCGTAATCGGACAGGGGGACTATGGCTACACCTTC
CASSQTVIGQGDYGYTF
>TRBV10-3|15|.|.|TRBJ2-1
TGTGCCATCAGTGAGTCGACCTCAACTAGTGGTGAGCAGTTCTTC
CAISESTSTSGEQFF
>TRBV7-3|16|.|.|TRBJ2-3
TGTGCCAGCAGCTTAGGCTTGGACCCCGCTGTGGATACGCAGTATTTT
CASSLGLDPAVDTQYF
>TRBV19|14|.|.|TRBJ2-5
TGTGCCAGTAGTGTCACAGGGCTCCAAGAGACCCAGTACTTC
CASSVTGLQETQYF
>TRBV2|13|.|.|TRBJ2-7
TGTGCCAGCAGTGTTAGGGGGGTCTACGAGCAGTACTTC
CASSVRGVYEQYF
>TRBV6-2/TRBV6-3|13|.|.|TRBJ2-7
TGTGCCAGCAGTTACGGAAATCTCCACGAGCAGTACTTC
CASSYGNLHEQYF
>TRBV3-1/TRBV3-2|14|.|.|TRBJ2-7
TGTGCCAGCAGCCTTGAGGGTTCTACCTACGAGCAGTACTTC
CASSLEGSTYEQYF
>TRBV7-9|15|many|TRBD1|TRBJ2-3
TGTGCCAGCGGCACCGGGACAGGGCTCACAGATACGCAGTATTTT
CASGTGTGLTDTQYF
>TRBV7-2|12|.|.|TRBJ2-3
TGTGCCAGCAGCCTAGGTCCCCTTGTGCAGTATTTT
CASSLGPLVQYF
>TRBV28|12|.|.|TRBJ1-1
TGTGCCAGCAGTTCACGGACAGAAGAAGCTTTCTTT
CASSSRTEEAFF
>TRBV7-9|13|.|.|TRBJ2-7
TGTGCCAGCAGCCGGGGGACAGACTACGAGCAGTACTTC
CASSRGTDYEQYF
>TRBV7-8|17|.|TRBD1|TRBJ2-7
TGTGCCAGCAGCCCTCGCCCCGGGACAGGCAGCTCCTACGAGCAGTACTTC
CASSPRPGTGSSYEQYF
>TRBV11-2|14|once|.|TRBJ1-1
TGTGCCAGCAGCTTAGTGGGGAAGCACACTGAAGCTTTCTTT
CASSLVGKHTEAFF
>TRBV7-9|14|.|.|TRBJ2-1
TGTGCCAGCAGCCAGTTCCTCACCTATGATGAGCAGTTCTTC
CASSQFLTYDEQFF
>TRBV3-1/TRBV3-2|14|.|.|TRBJ2-7
TGTGCCAGCAGCCAAGACTCCCACTCCTACGAGCAGTACTTC
CASSQDSHSYEQYF
>TRBV6-2/TRBV6-3|16|.|TRBD2|TRBJ2-5
TGTGCCAGCAGTTACCTGACTAGCGGGGCCAAAGAGACCCAGTACTTC
CASSYLTSGAKETQYF
>TRBV11-2|13|.|.|TRBJ2-2
TGTGCCAGCACCTGGACAGTTTCCGGGGAGCTGTTTTTT
CASTWTVSGELFF
>TRBV6-6|16|once|TRBD2|TRBJ2-1
TGTGCCAGCAGTTGGACTAGCGGGGGAAGTATGGATGAGCAGTTCTTC
CASSWTSGGSMDEQFF